The next 25 T cell receptor beta chains were all read from a single sample in a study of blood T cell repertoires in COVID-19. Clones were read by immunoSEQ multiplex PCR, and TCRdb kept only the in-frame ones, dropping some. Among over 100,000 clones listed, roughly 81% were seen once. Material: peripheral blood. The source of these receptors is a man aged 35 to 55 with acute or convalescent COVID-19.

J is TRBJ1-3 and V is TRBV29-1; D may be TRBD1 (5 bases). With 4 bases removed from V and 0 bases from J, the gap between germline ends came to 16 bases. Germline V gene sequence: CDR1 SQVTM, CDR2 ANQGSEA. The CDR3 is 16 residues long. The CDR3 is CSVVGGGFPSGNTIYF. The CDR3 DNA sequence: TGCAGCGTTGTGGGGGGGGGTTTCCCCTCTGGAAACACCATATATTTT.

The V and J genes are TRBV6-5 and TRBJ1-1; D may be TRBD1 (5 bases). From germline, CDR1 is MNHEY and CDR2 SVGAGI. Trimming shortened V by 7 bases and J by 6 bases, and 18 bases separated the two germline ends. This CDR3 spans 14 amino acids. The CDR3 sequence is CASTPVGGLSEAFF. The CDR3 nucleotides read TGTGCCAGCACCCCGGTCGGGGGTTTGTCTGAAGCTTTCTTT.

The V gene is TRBV19, the J gene TRBJ2-6; 7 bases match TRBD2. V shed 5 bases and J 0 bases; nucleotides not matched to a gene: 7. Per the germline V gene, CDR1 is LNHDA and CDR2 is SQIVND (reference sequence). This CDR3 has 17 amino acids. The CDR3 DNA reads as TGTGCCAGTAGTTGGGGGAGGGGAGGCTCTGGGGCCAACGTCCTGACTTTC. Protein: CASSWGRGGSGANVLTF. The whole variable domain, filled in from reference TRBV19 and TRBJ2-6, reads DGGITQSPKYLFRKEGQNVTLSCEQNLNHDAMYWYRQDPGQGLRLIYYSQIVNDFQKGDIAEGYSVSREKKESFPLTVTSAQKNPTAFYLCASSWGRGGSGANVLTFGAGSRLTVL.

The chain is built from TRBV18 and TRBJ1-6, with D perhaps matching TRBD1 (6 bases). CDR1 is KGHSH, CDR2 LQKENI, per germline. V dropped 2 bases and J dropped 5 bases, with 10 bases sitting between them. The CDR3 is 15 residues long. The CDR3 sequence is CASSPDRTNNSPLHF. The CDR3 bases are TGTGCCAGCTCACCAGACAGGACCAATAATTCACCCCTCCACTTT. The full variable domain, rest sourced from reference TRBV18 and TRBJ1-6, is NAGVMQNPRHLVRRRGQEARLRCSPMKGHSHVYWYRQLPEEGLKFMVYLQKENIIDESGMPKERFSAEFPKEGPSILRIQQVVRGDSAAYFCASSPDRTNNSPLHFGNGTRLTVT.

The J gene is TRBJ2-6, the V gene TRBV29-1; 10 bases align to TRBD2. The V and J ends lost 5 bases and 0 bases, in that order; junction bases with no gene match: 16. Germline lookup yields CDR1 SQVTM and CDR2 ANQGSEA. This CDR3 is built from 20 residues. The DNA for the CDR3 is TGCAGCGTTAAAATTGGGGTTGAGGGACTAGCGTTCTCTGGGGCCAACGTCCTGACTTTC. Translation: CSVKIGVEGLAFSGANVLTF.

V gene TRBV20-1 combines with J gene TRBJ1-5; D is ambiguous. Trimming took off 3 bases at V and 7 bases at J, with 13 bases between the two ends. CDR1 and CDR2 (germline): DFQATT, SNEGSKA (reference sequence). The CDR3 length is 13 residues. DNA for the CDR3: TGCAGTGCTAGTAGTCAGTCCGGGCAGCCCCAGCATTTT. It codes for CSASSQSGQPQHF.

This chain uses TRBV30 with TRBJ1-1, with D unresolved. Deletions cut 3 bases from V and 2 bases from J, with 10 bases between. Germline CDR1 GTSNPN, CDR2 SVGIG (reference sequence). This CDR3 has 13 amino acids. CDR3 nucleotide sequence: TGTGCCTGGAGGTTGGCTTATAACACTGAAGCTTTCTTT. As protein: CAWRLAYNTEAFF.

J is TRBJ2-1 and V is TRBV9; 10 bases line up with TRBD2. CDR1 is SGDLS and CDR2 is YYNGEE in the germline V gene. The CDR3 has 15 residues. V dropped 0 bases and J dropped 8; count of bases not matched to a gene: 5. The CDR3 loop is CASSVAASGSYEQFF. CDR3 DNA: TGTGCCAGCAGCGTAGCGGCTAGCGGGAGTTATGAGCAGTTCTTC.

The chain combines TRBV3-1 (or the pseudogene TRBV3-2) with TRBJ2-5; 9 bases match TRBD2. Germline-derived CDR1 and CDR2 are LGHDT and YNNKEL (reference sequence). The CDR3 has 15 residues. V gave up 0 bases and J gave up 5 bases; unmatched junction bases: 4. CDR3 protein: CASSQDRLAGETQYF. The CDR3 region has the DNA TGTGCCAGCAGCCAAGATCGGCTAGCGGGGGAGACCCAGTACTTC.

V usage is TRBV29-1 and J usage is TRBJ2-7; 10 positions match TRBD1. Trimming at V came to 6 bases and at J to 5 bases, leaving 7 bases not matched to a gene. The germline CDR1 and CDR2 sequences are SQVTM and ANQGSEA. The CDR3 is 13 residues long. CDR3 protein: CSVAGTGANEQYF. The CDR3, as DNA: TGCAGCGTAGCCGGGACAGGGGCTAACGAGCAGTACTTC.

V gene TRBV6-5 combines with J gene TRBJ2-2; TRBD1 matches at 9 bases. The CDR3 spans 15 residues. With V trimmed by 5 bases and J by 1 base, 2 bases remained unmatched. CDR1 is MNHEY and CDR2 is SVGAGI in the germline V gene. For the CDR3, the DNA is TGTGCCAGCAGTATGGACAGGGGGAACACCGGGGAGCTGTTTTTT. As protein: CASSMDRGNTGELFF.

This chain uses TRBV19 with TRBJ2-5; D might be TRBD2 (6 bases). CDR3 length: 13 amino acids. Between the trimmed V and J ends, which lost 8 bases and 0 bases, there was a span of 10 bases. CDR1 and CDR2 from the germline V gene are LNHDA and SQIVND (reference sequence). The CDR3 protein is CASSRDYQETQYF. CDR3 in DNA: TGTGCCAGTTCGCGGGACTACCAAGAGACCCAGTACTTC.

This chain uses TRBV24-1 with TRBJ2-2; TRBD1 aligns across 8 bases. Germline loops: CDR1 KGHDR, CDR2 SFDVKD. CDR3 length equals 17 residues. V lost 2 bases to trimming and J lost 1 base; unmatched junction nucleotides: 5. CDR3 residues: CATSDSFGQGNTGELFF. The CDR3 bases are TGTGCCACCAGTGATTCCTTCGGACAGGGGAACACCGGGGAGCTGTTTTTT.

The rearrangement links TRBV2 to TRBJ1-5; no clear D. CDR3 length: 17 amino acids. Trimming removed 1 base at V and 0 bases at J, with 13 bases between. Germline CDR1 is SNHLY and CDR2 is FYNNEI. Written as DNA, the CDR3 is TGTGCCAGCAGTGAAGGACATGGAGGCTATAGCAATCAGCCCCAGCATTTT. It specifies CASSEGHGGYSNQPQHF. The full variable domain, in which reference TRBV2 and TRBJ1-5 provide the parts outside the CDR3, is EPEVTQTPSHQVTQMGQEVILRCVPISNHLYFYWYRQILGQKVEFLVSFYNNEISEKSEIFDDQFSVERPDGSNFTLKIRSTKLEDSAMYFCASSEGHGGYSNQPQHFGDGTRLSIL.

The gene calls are TRBV6-5 and TRBJ1-2, with 9 bases aligning to TRBD1. After removal of 1 base from V and 3 bases from J, the junction contained 3 bases not matched to a gene. This CDR3 is built from 15 residues. Germline lookup yields CDR1 MNHEY and CDR2 SVGAGI. CDR3 in amino acids: CASSYFWTGDYGYTF. CDR3 coding DNA: TGTGCCAGCAGTTACTTCTGGACAGGGGACTATGGCTACACCTTC.

The rearrangement links TRBV7-9 to TRBJ1-4; 7 nucleotides line up with TRBD1. Per germline, CDR1 SEHNR and CDR2 FQNEAQ (reference sequence). V was pared by 7 bases and J by 7 bases, with 6 bases of the junction left unmatched. This CDR3 is built from 13 residues. The CDR3 here is CASTDRVSEKLFF. The CDR3 coding sequence is TGTGCCAGCACTGACAGGGTATCTGAAAAACTGTTTTTT.

The chain links TRBV27 to TRBJ2-6, with 8 bases lining up with TRBD1. V dropped 4 bases and J dropped 7; count of bases not matched to a gene: 9. The CDR3 length is 16 residues. Germline lookup yields CDR1 MNHEY and CDR2 SMNVEV (reference sequence). CDR3 loop: CASSWGLDRDANVLTF. The DNA of the CDR3 is TGTGCCAGCAGTTGGGGGTTGGACAGGGACGCCAACGTCCTGACTTTC.

The rearrangement links TRBV5-1 to TRBJ2-1; D is unclear. The V end was cut by 2 bases, the J end by 5 bases, with 11 bases between. Germline loops: CDR1 SGHRS, CDR2 YFSETQ. This CDR3 is 14 amino acids long. CDR3 DNA sequence: TGCGCCAGCAGCTTCATATCACCGGACAATGAGCAGTTCTTC. This codes for CASSFISPDNEQFF. Using reference TRBV5-1 and TRBJ2-1 for the parts outside the CDR3, the full variable domain is KAGVTQTPRYLIKTRGQQVTLSCSPISGHRSVSWYQQTPGQGLQFLFEYFSETQRNKGNFPGRFSGRQFSNSRSEMNVSTLELGDSALYLCASSFISPDNEQFFGPGTRLTVL.

J is TRBJ2-5 and V is TRBV3-1 (or the pseudogene TRBV3-2), with 7 bases that match TRBD1. CDR1 and CDR2 (germline): LGHDT, YNNKEL (reference sequence). This CDR3 comprises 17 residues. The J segment lost 4 bases and the V segment lost 4 bases, leaving 15 bases of the junction unmatched. In nucleotides, the CDR3 is TGTGCCAGCAGCCGTTTTGGGACGGGGACAGTCCGAGAGACCCAGTACTTC. It translates to CASSRFGTGTVRETQYF.

The chain employs TRBV5-4 and TRBJ2-6; 8 bases fit TRBD2. The CDR3 runs 16 residues. Germline-derived CDR1 and CDR2 are SGHNT and YYREEE (reference sequence). V dropped 3 bases and J dropped 2; count of bases not matched to a gene: 4. DNA of the CDR3: TGTGCCAGCAGCTACGGGAGGGAAACTGGGGCCAACGTCCTGACTTTC. It specifies CASSYGRETGANVLTF.

The chain carries TRBV30 and TRBJ2-5, with D perhaps TRBD2 (7 bases). V was shortened by 0 bases and J by 4 bases, with 15 bases between the two germline ends. The CDR3 covers 15 residues. CDR1 and CDR2 (germline): GTSNPN, SVGIG (reference sequence). CDR3 DNA: TGTGCCTGGAGTGTACGGGGAGGGGGGGCAGAGACCCAGTACTTC. Residues: CAWSVRGGGAETQYF.

The gene calls are TRBV29-1 and TRBJ2-5; 10 nucleotides line up with TRBD1. V was clipped by 6 bases and J by 7 bases; unmatched bases: 5. There are 12 residues in the CDR3. Germline-derived CDR1 and CDR2 are SQVTM and ANQGSEA. CDR3 protein: CSVAGTGVTQYF. The DNA for the CDR3 is TGCAGCGTGGCCGGGACAGGGGTGACCCAGTACTTC.

V is TRBV2 and J is TRBJ1-5; TRBD1 agrees at 8 bases. The CDR3 length is 14 residues. V dropped 8 bases and J dropped 0; count of bases not matched to a gene: 3. Germline CDR1 and CDR2: SNHLY and FYNNEI. CDR3 nucleotide sequence: TGTGCCAGCGTGGACAGGGCTAGCAATCAGCCCCAGCATTTT. Residues: CASVDRASNQPQHF.

The rearrangement links TRBV2 to TRBJ2-1; D tentatively fits TRBD1 or TRBD2 (9 bases each). The CDR3 extends over 19 amino acids. Trimming pared 6 bases from V and 2 bases from J, leaving 26 bases between. CDR1 SNHLY and CDR2 FYNNEI come from the germline V gene. CDR3 sequence reads: CASSRTGAYLAGPYNEQFF. In DNA form, the CDR3 reads TGTGCCAGCAGCAGGACAGGGGCCTACCTAGCGGGGCCCTACAATGAGCAGTTCTTC.

A few counts support this clone. V usage is TRBV5-5 and J usage is TRBJ2-5; the D gene is possibly TRBD2 (6 bases). This CDR3 spans 14 amino acids. Germline V CDR1 and CDR2: SGHKS, YYEKEE (reference sequence). V was trimmed by 5 bases and J by 7 bases, leaving 18 bases between them. The CDR3 loop reads CASRLTSFRGTQYF. For the CDR3, the DNA is TGTGCCAGCAGGTTGACTAGTTTCCGAGGGACCCAGTACTTC.